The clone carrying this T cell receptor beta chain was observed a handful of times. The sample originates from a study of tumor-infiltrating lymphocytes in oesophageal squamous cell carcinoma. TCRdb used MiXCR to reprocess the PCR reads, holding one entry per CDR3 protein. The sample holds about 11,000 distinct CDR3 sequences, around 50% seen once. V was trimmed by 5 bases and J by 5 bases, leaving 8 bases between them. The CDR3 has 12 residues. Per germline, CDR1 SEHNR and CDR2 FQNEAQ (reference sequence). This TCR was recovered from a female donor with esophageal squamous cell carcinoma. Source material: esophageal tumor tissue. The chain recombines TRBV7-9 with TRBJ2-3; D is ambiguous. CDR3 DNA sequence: TGTGCCAGCAGCCGACTGGAAGATACGCAGTATTTT. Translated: CASSRLEDTQYF.